Listed here are 3 T cell receptor beta chains from one sample, sequenced in a study of T cell repertoires in cytomegalovirus infection. TCRdb recomputed calls from the reads with MiXCR, one row per CDR3 protein. There are hundreds of thousands of distinct CDR3 sequences in the sample; under 45% occur only once, and 43% lies in the top ten. Their antigens are not known. Sequencing was performed on cultured PBMCs, taken from culture after CMV antigen stimulation. The source of these receptors is a human donor in good health (CMV status not recorded). Some clones in this sample may be carry-over from other donors' samples.

The rearrangement links TRBV6-1 to TRBJ1-1; 7 nucleotides agree with TRBD1. J lost 6 bases, V lost 10 bases, and 14 bases had no gene match. The length of the CDR3 is 14 residues. Looked up from germline, CDR1 is MNHNS and CDR2 is SASEGT. The CDR3 region has the DNA TGTGCCACCCTACGATTTATCCAGGGGGCTGAAGCTTTCTTT. Its protein product is CATLRFIQGAEAFF.

CDR3 sequence (DNA): TGCGCCAGCAGCGCCGACAGATATGGCTACACCTTC. Translated, it gives CASSADRYGYTF. This chain links TRBV4-1 with TRBJ1-2; D might be TRBD1 (5 bases). The CDR3 runs to 12 residues. The germline V gene has CDR1 MGHRA and CDR2 YSYEKL. The germline V and J ends were trimmed by 5 bases and 5 bases, with 9 bases remaining between them.

For the CDR3, the DNA is TGTGCCAGCAGCCACCCCGGGGGTAGCGGGTACGAGCAGTACTTC. Residues: CASSHPGGSGYEQYF. The V and J genes are TRBV5-4 and TRBJ2-7; 7 bases match TRBD2. CDR1 is SGHNT and CDR2 is YYREEE in the germline V gene (reference sequence). V was clipped by 4 bases and J by 4 bases; unmatched bases: 11. The CDR3 length is 15 residues.